The 26 T cell receptor beta chains listed next were all sequenced from one sample in a study of OX40 agonist ivuxolimab in advanced cancers. Library construction relied on the immunoSEQ multiplex PCR assay. As stored in TCRdb, this immuneACCESS dataset retains in-frame rearrangements with V and J assigned. A fraction of the clones does not appear; measured against another copy, unresolved V genes explain less than half of the discrepancy, and the remainder lacks a known reason. The sample table holds about 21,000 clones, of which around three quarters were seen once. 9.5% of the sample is taken by the ten largest. The sample was CD4+ or CD8+ T cells sorted from blood, taken in a trial of the OX40 agonist ivuxolimab. Receptor source: an adult with an advanced solid tumor such as melanoma, head and neck, liver or kidney cancer.

This clone came up once. The V call is TRBV6-6, the J call TRBJ1-1, with D possibly TRBD1 on 6 matching bases. Trimming removed 6 bases at V and 5 bases at J, with 13 bases between. The CDR3 runs 13 residues. Germline V gene lookup returns CDR1 MNHNY and CDR2 SVGAGI (reference sequence). CDR3 in DNA: TGTGCCAGCAGACAGGGATCTCGGACTGAAGCTTTCTTT. It is translated as CASRQGSRTEAFF.

J is TRBJ1-1 and V is TRBV5-4; 9 positions agree with TRBD1. The CDR3 runs 12 residues. Looked up from germline, CDR1 is SGHNT and CDR2 is YYREEE (reference sequence). J lost 13 bases, V lost 0 bases, and 4 bases had no gene match. The CDR3 loop is CASSLVKGQGFF. Here the CDR3 DNA reads TGTGCCAGCAGCTTGGTGAAGGGACAGGGTTTCTTT.

The chain is built from TRBV5-4 and TRBJ2-3, with 14 positions matching TRBD2. The CDR3 loop spans 16 amino acids. V dropped 3 bases and J dropped 5; count of bases not matched to a gene: 5. The V gene's germline CDR1 is SGHNT and CDR2 YYREEE (reference sequence). The CDR3 is CASSSGTSGGGDTQYF. The CDR3 DNA follows: TGTGCCAGCAGCTCGGGGACTAGCGGGGGAGGAGATACGCAGTATTTT. Using reference TRBV5-4 and TRBJ2-3 for the parts outside the CDR3, the full variable domain is ETGVTQSPTHLIKTRGQQVTLRCSSQSGHNTVSWYQQALGQGPQFIFQYYREEENGRGNFPPRFSGLQFPNYSSELNVNALELDDSALYLCASSSGTSGGGDTQYFGPGTRLTVL.

The chain has TRBV5-6 and TRBJ2-5; D uncertain. Trimming shortened V by 0 bases and J by 6 bases, and 3 bases separated the two germline ends. The CDR3 is made up of 11 amino acids. Per the germline V gene, CDR1 is SGHDT and CDR2 is YYEEEE. The CDR3 coding sequence is TGTGCCAGCAGCTTGGAGCAGACCCAGTACTTC. Translated: CASSLEQTQYF. Filled out from reference TRBV5-6 and TRBJ2-5, the complete variable domain reads DAGVTQSPTHLIKTRGQQVTLRCSPKSGHDTVSWYQQALGQGPQFIFQYYEEEERQRGNFPDRFSGHQFPNYSSELNVNALLLGDSALYLCASSLEQTQYFGPGTRLLVL.

This chain uses TRBV9 with TRBJ1-2, with D uncertain. CDR3 length equals 15 residues. Germline-derived CDR1 and CDR2 are SGDLS and YYNGEE. Deletions cut 3 bases from V and 2 bases from J, with 14 bases between. CDR3 sequence: CASSADHGANYGYTF. In nucleotides, the CDR3 is TGTGCCAGCAGCGCCGACCACGGCGCCAACTATGGCTACACCTTC. Using reference TRBV9 and TRBJ1-2 for the parts outside the CDR3, the full variable domain is DSGVTQTPKHLITATGQRVTLRCSPRSGDLSVYWYQQSLDQGLQFLIQYYNGEERAKGNILERFSAQQFPDLHSELNLSSLELGDSALYFCASSADHGANYGYTFGSGTRLTVV.

A single count supports this clone. The rearrangement uses TRBV5-1 and TRBJ1-2; no definite D call. V dropped 4 bases and J dropped 6 bases, with 19 bases sitting between them. Germline V lookup: CDR1 SGHRS, CDR2 YFSETQ. This CDR3 is built from 15 residues. The CDR3 region is CASSQNSGSTHGYTF. The DNA for the CDR3 is TGCGCCAGCAGCCAAAACTCCGGGTCGACCCATGGCTACACCTTC.

The chain recombines TRBV2 with TRBJ2-5; 8 bases match TRBD1. Trimming removed 8 bases from V and 2 bases from J; junction bases left unmatched: 10. The CDR3 runs to 15 residues. Per germline, CDR1 SNHLY and CDR2 FYNNEI. The DNA of the CDR3 is TGTGCCAGCTCAGGGGTGAGGACAGGGCAAGAGACCCAGTACTTC. Protein sequence: CASSGVRTGQETQYF.

The V call is TRBV2, the J call TRBJ2-5; D is unresolved. From germline, CDR1 is SNHLY and CDR2 FYNNEI. V lost 7 bases, J lost 2 bases, and 14 bases lay in between. CDR3 size: 14 residues. DNA of the CDR3: TGTGCCAGCACCGCCCAAGGCATTCAAGAGACCCAGTACTTC. Its protein product is CASTAQGIQETQYF.

This clone turned up a few times. This chain connects TRBV27 to TRBJ1-3, with no clear D. Germline V gene lookup returns CDR1 MNHEY and CDR2 SMNVEV (reference sequence). Trimming removed 6 bases at V and 8 bases at J, with 11 bases between. CDR3 length equals 12 residues. CDR3 loop: CASRGPGDTIYF. CDR3 in DNA: TGTGCCAGCAGAGGACCAGGCGACACCATATATTTT.

This chain uses TRBV29-1 with TRBJ1-4; perhaps TRBD1 as D (5 bases). V dropped 3 bases and J dropped 1 base, with 15 bases sitting between them. CDR1 is SQVTM and CDR2 is ANQGSEA in the germline V gene. This CDR3 contains 16 residues. CDR3 protein: CSVEGPSWGTNEKLFF. In nucleotides, the CDR3 is TGCAGCGTTGAGGGGCCCTCCTGGGGAACTAATGAAAAACTGTTTTTT. Full variable domain (missing parts from reference TRBV29-1 and TRBJ1-4): SAVISQKPSRDICQRGTSLTIQCQVDSQVTMMFWYRQQPGQSLTLIATANQGSEATYESGFVIDKFPISRPNLTFSTLTVSNMSPEDSSIYLCSVEGPSWGTNEKLFFGSGTQLSVL.

The J gene is TRBJ2-5, the V gene TRBV5-3; 10 bases line up with TRBD1. TRBV5-3 has ORF status, its function being uncertain. This CDR3 region has 14 residues. The ends lost 4 bases at V and 2 bases at J; junction bases unmatched: 2. CDR3 amino acids: CARSPDRGQETQYF. In nucleotides, the CDR3 is TGTGCCAGAAGCCCGGACAGGGGGCAAGAGACCCAGTACTTC.

The V gene is TRBV9, the J gene TRBJ2-7, with a weak D call TRBD1 (5 bases). The CDR3 runs 15 residues. Germline lookup yields CDR1 SGDLS and CDR2 YYNGEE. V was shortened by 4 bases and J by 0 bases, with 14 bases between the two germline ends. Here the CDR3 reads CASSLYPQGSYEQYF. The CDR3 nucleotides read TGTGCCAGCAGCCTCTATCCTCAGGGCTCCTACGAGCAGTACTTC.

J is TRBJ2-1 and V is TRBV2, with D possibly called TRBD1 or TRBD2 (5 bases each). The CDR3 sequence is 17 residues long. V was pared by 4 bases and J by 0 bases, with 16 bases between. Germline V lookup: CDR1 SNHLY, CDR2 FYNNEI. The CDR3 region has the DNA TGTGCCAGCAGTGGGGGGTTGATGTTTAGCTCCTACAATGAGCAGTTCTTC. Protein: CASSGGLMFSSYNEQFF.

The chain recombines TRBV7-9 with TRBJ2-7; TRBD2 matches at 7 bases. J gave up 2 bases and V 1 base, and 8 bases lay outside the gene matches. Looked up from germline, CDR1 is SEHNR and CDR2 is FQNEAQ (reference sequence). The CDR3 is made up of 16 amino acids. In DNA form, the CDR3 reads TGTGCCAGCAGCTTAGTTTGGGGCGGGGGAACCTACGAGCAGTACTTC. It encodes CASSLVWGGGTYEQYF.

The chain couples TRBV7-9 to TRBJ1-2; TRBD1 is a possible D gene (5 bases). The CDR3 has 13 residues. The ends were cut back, 7 bases at V and 8 bases at J, with 17 bases in the middle. Germline V gene lookup returns CDR1 SEHNR and CDR2 FQNEAQ (reference sequence). The CDR3 DNA is TGTGCCAGCACCGAAGTAGGGGCAGGAGGCTACACCTTC. It codes for CASTEVGAGGYTF.

CDR3 loop: CASSRTSVGEQFF. CDR3 nucleotide sequence: TGTGCCAGCAGCAGGACTAGCGTTGGGGAGCAGTTCTTC. The chain carries TRBV7-3 and TRBJ2-1, with TRBD2 matching over 9 bases. The CDR3 spans 13 residues. V lost 5 bases, J lost 10 bases, and 6 bases stayed unmatched. CDR1 is SGHTA, CDR2 FQGTGA, per germline.

The rearrangement links TRBV19 to TRBJ1-2; possibly TRBD1 for D (6 bases). The CDR3 runs 15 residues. Germline V CDR1 and CDR2: LNHDA, SQIVND (reference sequence). Trimming pared 5 bases from V and 4 bases from J, leaving 17 bases between. This CDR3 reads CASSSAGEGIYGYTF. Written as DNA, the CDR3 is TGTGCCAGTAGTTCCGCAGGGGAGGGGATCTATGGCTACACCTTC.

The gene calls are TRBV5-6 and TRBJ1-2; 10 bases are a match to TRBD1. With 2 bases clipped from V and 2 bases from J, the junction kept 3 bases outside the gene matches. This CDR3 has 15 residues. In germline, CDR1 is SGHDT, CDR2 YYEEEE. The CDR3 sequence: CASSFPGQGNYGYTF. The DNA for the CDR3 is TGTGCCAGCAGCTTTCCGGGACAGGGGAACTATGGCTACACCTTC.

This clone was counted only a few times. J is TRBJ1-2 and V is TRBV5-1, with 7 bases identical to TRBD1. CDR1 and CDR2 from the germline V gene are SGHRS and YFSETQ. The CDR3 contains 14 residues. With V trimmed by 2 bases and J by 4 bases, 5 bases remained unmatched. The CDR3 sequence is CASSLDGTAYGYTF. CDR3 sequence (DNA): TGCGCCAGCAGCTTAGACGGGACAGCCTATGGCTACACCTTC.

The chain links TRBV19 to TRBJ2-7; unclear D gene. This CDR3 region has 13 residues. The V end lost 6 bases, the J end lost 9 bases, and 18 bases lay between the germline ends. Per germline, CDR1 LNHDA and CDR2 SQIVND (reference sequence). The CDR3 sequence is CASSATTEMGQYF. The CDR3 DNA sequence: TGTGCCAGTAGCGCCACGACGGAGATGGGGCAGTACTTC.

The CDR3 bases are TGTGCCAGCAGCACCGGACAGGGTGCAGATACGCAGTATTTT. Translated: CASSTGQGADTQYF. The chain carries TRBV5-6 and TRBJ2-3; 8 nucleotides match TRBD1. Germline V CDR1 and CDR2: SGHDT, YYEEEE. This CDR3 is built from 14 residues. Trimming at V came to 4 bases and at J to 4 bases, leaving 5 bases not matched to a gene.

The rearrangement joins TRBV7-9 to TRBJ2-3; TRBD1 matches 9 bases. J lost 6 bases, V lost 5 bases, and 6 bases had no gene match. The V gene's germline CDR1 is SEHNR and CDR2 FQNEAQ (reference sequence). This CDR3 contains 14 residues. CDR3 sequence reads: CASSKTGGGDTQYF. The CDR3 nucleotides are TGTGCCAGCAGCAAAACAGGGGGCGGTGATACGCAGTATTTT.

The chain has TRBV5-1 and TRBJ2-7; 9 bases map to TRBD2. The CDR3 length is 15 residues. Germline trimming cut 2 bases from V and 2 bases from J; bases unmatched to any gene: 5. CDR1 and CDR2 (germline): SGHRS, YFSETQ. CDR3 loop: CASSLGPSGAYEQYF. In DNA, the CDR3 is TGCGCCAGCAGCTTAGGGCCTAGCGGGGCCTACGAGCAGTACTTC.

The chain couples TRBV27 to TRBJ1-1; D might be TRBD1 (6 bases). Germline V gene data show CDR1 as MNHEY and CDR2 as SMNVEV (reference sequence). The V gene lost 5 bases and the J gene lost 5 bases, with 12 bases spanning the gap. The CDR3 loop spans 13 amino acids. The CDR3 nucleotides read TGTGCCAGCAGTACAGGGAGGAGGACTGAAGCTTTCTTT. Translated, it gives CASSTGRRTEAFF.

The chain combines TRBV11-3 with TRBJ2-2; no firm D call. The CDR3 runs to 15 residues. V dropped 1 base and J dropped 0 bases, with 6 bases sitting between them. Per germline, CDR1 SGHNT and CDR2 YENEEA. CDR3 in amino acids: CASSLAQANTGELFF. CDR3 nucleotides: TGTGCCAGCAGCTTAGCGCAGGCGAACACCGGGGAGCTGTTTTTT.

The chain employs TRBV14 and TRBJ2-5, with D possibly being TRBD1 (5 bases). V was cut by 1 base and J by 1 base, with 10 bases left in between. The CDR3 totals 15 residues. CDR1 and CDR2 (germline): SGHDN, FVKESK. CDR3 in amino acids: CASSQGGRPQETQYF. CDR3 DNA: TGTGCCAGCAGCCAAGGGGGCAGGCCCCAAGAGACCCAGTACTTC.